These T cell receptor beta chains were read from a single sample in a study of control samples from healthy donors and cancer patients. This table comes from immunoSEQ multiplex PCR, and its TCRdb copy is limited to in-frame clones, with some not included. The sample lists about 130,000 clones; roughly 87% were seen once. Sample: blood. These receptors all stem from a man in his late teens or twenties in good health. CDR3s include the opening cysteine and the closing phenylalanine or tryptophan. The D gene is left open where the match is weak. Rows may omit the clone size; those that give it use once, few, many or a size class.

D	size	V	J	DNA	CDR3
-	-	TRBV5-1	TRBJ1-1	TGCGCCAGCATCCCGGAGGACGTCGTGGGAATGAACACTGAAGCTTTCTTT	CASIPEDVVGMNTEAFF
TRBD1	-	TRBV10-3	TRBJ1-1	TGTGCCATCACTCCTGGGGACAGACGGTTCACTGAAGCTTTCTTT	CAITPGDRRFTEAFF
TRBD1	-	TRBV6-5	TRBJ2-5	TGTGCCAGCAGTTCCCAACAGGGGGCGGGAGAGACCCAGTACTTC	CASSSQQGAGETQYF
TRBD1	-	TRBV5-1	TRBJ2-7	TGCGCCAGCAGCACAGGGGGTTCGTCCTCCGAGCAGTACTTC	CASSTGGSSSEQYF
TRBD1	-	TRBV4-2	TRBJ1-1	TGTGCCAGCAGCCAGCCCGGGGCAGGGGGCATGAACACTGAAGCTTTCTTT	CASSQPGAGGMNTEAFF
-	-	TRBV3-1/TRBV3-2	TRBJ1-4	TGTGCCAGCAGCCGCCCCGGGACAAGTAATGAAAAACTGTTTTTT	CASSRPGTSNEKLFF
TRBD1	-	TRBV28	TRBJ1-2	TGTGCCAGCACTTTGAAGGGACAGGGGTATAGGGATTTCTTC	CASTLKGQGYRDFF
TRBD2	-	TRBV29-1	TRBJ2-1	TGCAGCGCATCCGGGGGGAGTTCCTACAATGAGCAGTTCTTC	CSASGGSSYNEQFF
TRBD1	-	TRBV11-2	TRBJ1-2	TGTGCCAGCAGCTTAGTGAAACAGGGGCACAACTATGGCTACACCTTC	CASSLVKQGHNYGYTF
TRBD2	-	TRBV30	TRBJ2-7	TGTGCCTGCAAACTAGCGAGTTCCTACGAGCAGTACTTC	CACKLASSYEQYF
-	-	TRBV6-2/TRBV6-3	TRBJ1-2	TGTGCCAGCAGTTACGCCGGGTCGTTCTATGGCTACACCTTC	CASSYAGSFYGYTF
-	-	TRBV5-1	TRBJ1-1	TGCGCCAGCAGCTTGGACCCAGGGGCGGCTGAAGCTTTCTTT	CASSLDPGAAEAFF
TRBD2	-	TRBV2	TRBJ2-3	TGTGCCAGCAGTGATCGGCTAGCGGGCACAGATACGCAGTATTTT	CASSDRLAGTDTQYF
-	-	TRBV28	TRBJ1-2	TGTGCCAGCAGTTCGACCATGACCAGTTTCACTAACTATGGCTACACCTTC	CASSSTMTSFTNYGYTF
-	-	TRBV15	TRBJ1-5	TGTGCCACCAGCAGAGATGGAGATCAGCCCCAGCATTTT	CATSRDGDQPQHF
TRBD2	-	TRBV27	TRBJ2-1	TGTGCCAGCAGTTCCCCGGGACTAGCGGGAGGGTGGGACTCCTACAATGAGCAGTTCTTC	CASSSPGLAGGWDSYNEQFF
-	once	TRBV6-5	TRBJ2-7	TGTGCCAGCAGTTACCGGATTTCTAAACCCTACGAGCAGTACTTC	CASSYRISKPYEQYF
TRBD1	few	TRBV4-1	TRBJ1-6	TGCGCCAGCAGCCAAGCCCCCCAGGGGGCTACCTCATATAATTCACCCCTCCACTTT	CASSQAPQGATSYNSPLHF
TRBD1	-	TRBV3-1/TRBV3-2	TRBJ1-1	TGTGCCAGCAGCCCCGACAGGGGGCGGATGGGCACTGAAGCTTTCTTT	CASSPDRGRMGTEAFF
-	-	TRBV9	TRBJ1-4	TGTGCCAGCAGCGTAGAGGGACACGAAAAACTGTTTTTT	CASSVEGHEKLFF
-	-	TRBV28	TRBJ2-3	TGTGCCAGCAGTATCTTAGCGGAAAGCACAGATACGCAGTATTTT	CASSILAESTDTQYF
TRBD1	-	TRBV10-3	TRBJ1-4	TGTGCCATCAGGGGGACAGGGAACGGCAATGAAAAACTGTTTTTT	CAIRGTGNGNEKLFF
-	once	TRBV30	TRBJ2-4	TGTGCCTGGAGTGTAGGGGGGGTAGGCATTCAGTACTTC	CAWSVGGVGIQYF
-	-	TRBV5-1	TRBJ2-6	TGCGCCAGCAGCTTGGAACAGGGTTCTGGGGCCAACGTCCTGACTTTC	CASSLEQGSGANVLTF
TRBD1	-	TRBV6-5	TRBJ2-7	TGTGCCACCAGGGGGCATCCCCACGAGCAGTACTTC	CATRGHPHEQYF
TRBD2	-	TRBV7-2	TRBJ2-1	TGTGCCAGCAGCTTTAGCGGGGCAACTTACAATGAGCAGTTCTTC	CASSFSGATYNEQFF
-	-	TRBV7-7	TRBJ1-2	TGTGCTAGCAGCGCCCGAGGGTCCGAAGACTATGGCTACACCTTC	CASSARGSEDYGYTF
TRBD1	-	TRBV5-1	TRBJ2-7	TGCGCCAGCAGGCCCGGGACAGGTAATCCCGAGCAGTACTTC	CASRPGTGNPEQYF
-	-	TRBV7-3	TRBJ1-6	TGTGCCAGCAGCTTAGGGGACCGCGAGTATCTACACTTT	CASSLGDREYLHF
TRBD2	-	TRBV5-1	TRBJ2-1	TGCGCCAGCAGCTACGGACTAGCCGACTTCTCCTACAATGAGCAGTTCTTC	CASSYGLADFSYNEQFF
-	-	TRBV9	TRBJ2-5	TGTGCCAGCAGCGGCTCGTGGGGATCCCAAGAGACCCAGTACTTC	CASSGSWGSQETQYF
-	-	TRBV6-1	TRBJ2-1	TGTGCCAGCAGTGAAGGGGACACCTACAATGAGCAGTTCTTC	CASSEGDTYNEQFF
TRBD1	-	TRBV7-9	TRBJ1-1	TGTGCCAGCAGCTTAGGGACAGGGGTTGGGACTGAAGCTTTCTTT	CASSLGTGVGTEAFF
-	-	TRBV23-1	TRBJ2-7	TGCGCCAGCCGAACGACAGGCCGATCCCGATCCTACGAGCAGTACTTC	CASRTTGRSRSYEQYF
-	once	TRBV5-1	TRBJ1-1	TGCGCCAGCAGCTTGGACGCGGACGGAGAAGAAGCTTTCTTT	CASSLDADGEEAFF
TRBD2	-	TRBV28	TRBJ2-7	TGTGCCAGCAGTCCCCAGTCGCTAGCGGCCTACGAGCAGTACTTC	CASSPQSLAAYEQYF
-	-	TRBV28	TRBJ1-3	TGTGCCAGCAGTTTATACAGGGACGCTGGAAACACCATATATTTT	CASSLYRDAGNTIYF
-	-	TRBV7-9	TRBJ2-5	TGTGCCAGCAGCCGGGACGGCCAAGAGACCCAGTACTTC	CASSRDGQETQYF
-	-	TRBV6-4	TRBJ1-5	TGTGCCAGCAGTCTCTGGAGAAATCAGCCCCAGCATTTT	CASSLWRNQPQHF
-	-	TRBV6-4	TRBJ2-6	TGTGCCAGCAGTGAAGGGTCTGGGGCCAACGTCCTGACTTTC	CASSEGSGANVLTF
TRBD1	-	TRBV7-9	TRBJ1-1	TGTGCCAGCAGCTTAGACAGGGGGCTGTGGACTGAAGCTTTCTTT	CASSLDRGLWTEAFF
-	-	TRBV25-1	TRBJ2-5	TGTGCCAGCAGTGAAATCAGGGTTCCGGAGACCCAGTACTTC	CASSEIRVPETQYF
-	-	TRBV9	TRBJ1-2	TGTGCCAGCAGCGTAGATTTGGTGAGGAACGGCTACACCTTC	CASSVDLVRNGYTF
-	-	TRBV9	TRBJ1-6	TGTGCCAGCAGCGCCCGTGCGGTCTCAAATAATTCACCCCTCCACTTT	CASSARAVSNNSPLHF
-	-	TRBV5-1	TRBJ1-1	TGCGCCAGCAGCCTCGGGAGGAGTGGCACTGAAGCTTTCTTT	CASSLGRSGTEAFF
TRBD1	-	TRBV10-3	TRBJ1-6	TGTGCCATGAGGTTCACAGGGGATTCACCCCTCCACTTT	CAMRFTGDSPLHF
TRBD2	-	TRBV4-2	TRBJ2-2	TGTGCCAGCACCCCCTCGACCGGGACTAGCGGGAGTAGAGGGCATACCGGGGAGCTGTTTTTT	CASTPSTGTSGSRGHTGELFF
-	-	TRBV27	TRBJ2-3	TGTGCCAGCAGAAGTCGCTGGCTACAGGGTGTATTTCGAGAAAGCACAGATACGCAGTATTTT	CASRSRWLQGVFRESTDTQYF
TRBD1	-	TRBV15	TRBJ2-7	TGTGCCACCAGCCAGACGGGACAGGTTACCTACGAGCAGTACTTC	CATSQTGQVTYEQYF
-	few	TRBV19	TRBJ1-3	TGTGCCAGTAGTTCTCCAAACCGGGACGCCGGAAACACCATATATTTT	CASSSPNRDAGNTIYF
-	many	TRBV27	TRBJ2-7	TGTGCCAGTTATAGGTTAGGCTCCTACGAGCAGTACTTC	CASYRLGSYEQYF
-	-	TRBV24-1	TRBJ1-2	TGTGCCACCAGTGATTCAAAAACGGAGGGTGATTATGGCTACACCTTC	CATSDSKTEGDYGYTF
-	-	TRBV2	TRBJ2-3	TGTGCCAGCAGCGCGGAGTACACAGATACGCAGTATTTT	CASSAEYTDTQYF
-	-	TRBV18	TRBJ1-3	TGTGCCAGCTCAGAAAGACAGGTCCAGTCTGGAAACACCATATATTTT	CASSERQVQSGNTIYF
TRBD2	-	TRBV11-3	TRBJ2-1	TGTGCCAGCAGCTTAGATACCCGGGAGGGCCATGAGCAGTTCTTC	CASSLDTREGHEQFF
TRBD1	once	TRBV5-1	TRBJ1-4	TGCGCCAGCAGAAGAAGCAGGACAGGGAATGAAAAACTGTTTTTT	CASRRSRTGNEKLFF
-	-	TRBV4-1	TRBJ1-5	TGCGCCAGCAGCCAAGTGGGACCATATAGCAATCAGCCCCAGCATTTT	CASSQVGPYSNQPQHF